The 18 T cell receptor beta chains below were found in one sample sequenced in a study of blood T cells in healthy people across ages. A sample-barcoded 5' primer and a J-beta primer mix were used in a second PCR of roughly 7 to 12 cycles. Via MiXCR, TCRdb re-called the 5' RACE reads, giving one row per CDR3 protein. The data hold 600,000 to 1,000,000 distinct CDR3 sequences, with roughly 64% observed a single time. Sequencing was done on a sample of blood. These TCRs come from a man aged 25 to 45 in good health.

V is TRBV5-1 and J is TRBJ1-2, with D perhaps TRBD1 (5 bases). The CDR3 length is 12 residues. V dropped 4 bases and J dropped 5 bases, with 9 bases sitting between them. The germline CDR1 and CDR2 sequences are SGHRS and YFSETQ. CDR3 DNA: TGCGCCAGCAGCGGCGGGACTTATGGCTACACCTTC. Translating it yields CASSGGTYGYTF.

V usage is TRBV6-6 and J usage is TRBJ1-3; 9 bases agree with TRBD1. CDR3 size: 14 residues. In germline, CDR1 is MNHNY, CDR2 SVGAGI (reference sequence). V lost 6 bases to trimming and J lost 5 bases; unmatched junction nucleotides: 5. CDR3 region: CASSLQGARNTIYF. Here the CDR3 DNA reads TGTGCCAGCAGCCTACAGGGGGCAAGAAACACCATATATTTT.

The chain recombines TRBV5-1 with TRBJ1-1; the match to TRBD1 covers 7 bases. This CDR3 has 16 amino acids. Germline assignment: CDR1 SGHRS and CDR2 YFSETQ. The ends lost 0 bases at V and 1 base at J; junction bases unmatched: 6. The CDR3 DNA follows: TGCGCCAGCAGCTTGGGGTGGACAGGACCGAACACTGAAGCTTTCTTT. Amino acid sequence: CASSLGWTGPNTEAFF.

The J gene is TRBJ1-2, the V gene TRBV6-4; D unresolved. V gave up 4 bases and J gave up 2 bases, with 14 bases separating them. Per the germline V gene, CDR1 is MRHNA and CDR2 is SNTAGT. The CDR3 runs 15 residues. The CDR3 is CASSVEGRGNYGYTF. The CDR3 DNA reads as TGTGCCAGCAGTGTGGAGGGCCGAGGGAACTATGGCTACACCTTC.

This chain connects TRBV28 to TRBJ1-5; D perhaps matches TRBD1 (6 bases). Per germline, CDR1 MDHEN and CDR2 SYDVKM. Trimming removed 5 bases at V and 4 bases at J, with 12 bases between. This CDR3 comprises 14 residues. DNA for the CDR3: TGTGCCAGCAGTCTCAGGGGTGCGAATCAGCCCCAGCATTTT. It specifies CASSLRGANQPQHF.

CDR3 sequence (DNA): TGTGCCAGCAGCCCCCCAAGGGTATTGAACACTGAAGCTTTCTTT. As protein: CASSPPRVLNTEAFF. V usage is TRBV7-7 and J usage is TRBJ1-1; D is undetermined. CDR1 and CDR2 from the germline V gene are SSHAT and FNYEAQ (reference sequence). V was pared by 5 bases and J by 0 bases, with 13 bases between. This CDR3 spans 15 amino acids. Looking up the rest from reference TRBV7-7 and TRBJ1-1 gives the full variable domain: GAGVSQSPRYKVTKRGQDVTLRCDPISSHATLYWYQQALGQGPEFLTYFNYEAQPDKSGLPSDRFSAERPEGSISTLTIQRTEQRDSAMYRCASSPPRVLNTEAFFGQGTRLTVV.

The rearrangement links TRBV7-2 to TRBJ2-1, with D perhaps matching TRBD2 (6 bases). Germline assignment: CDR1 SGHTA and CDR2 FQGNSA. The CDR3 loop spans 15 amino acids. V dropped 5 bases and J dropped 7 bases, with 18 bases sitting between them. CDR3 loop: CASSRGRSGINEQFF. Here the CDR3 DNA reads TGTGCCAGCAGCCGGGGGAGATCTGGTATTAATGAGCAGTTCTTC.

V gene TRBV6-6 combines with J gene TRBJ1-4; a weak D match, TRBD1 (6 bases). Germline V CDR1 and CDR2: MNHNY, SVGAGI (reference sequence). V was trimmed by 2 bases and J by 8 bases, leaving 15 bases between them. CDR3 size: 15 residues. The CDR3 region has the DNA TGTGCCAGCAGTTACGGGAGGGGGATACAGGAAAAACTGTTTTTT. As protein: CASSYGRGIQEKLFF.

This clonotype occurred a few times. The chain uses TRBV7-2 and TRBJ2-7; a weak D match, TRBD1 (5 bases). The CDR3 has 14 residues. V was clipped by 5 bases and J by 5 bases, with 16 bases between them. Germline loops: CDR1 SGHTA, CDR2 FQGNSA. The CDR3 protein is CASSAPGQGDEQYF. The CDR3 DNA reads TGTGCCAGCAGCGCTCCCGGGCAGGGTGACGAGCAGTACTTC.

A few counts support this clonotype. The rearrangement uses TRBV5-1 and TRBJ2-3; a weak D match, TRBD2 (6 bases). Trimming left V 6 bases short and J 2 bases short, with 13 bases between. Germline V gene lookup returns CDR1 SGHRS and CDR2 YFSETQ. The CDR3 is 14 residues long. CDR3 region: CASTPGLITDTQYF. The CDR3, as DNA: TGCGCCAGCACACCGGGACTCATCACAGATACGCAGTATTTT.

This chain uses TRBV5-6 with TRBJ1-1; TRBD1 might be the D (6 bases). Trimming shortened V by 4 bases and J by 5 bases, and 18 bases separated the two germline ends. Per the germline V gene, CDR1 is SGHDT and CDR2 is YYEEEE. The CDR3 has 15 residues. CDR3 sequence reads: CASSLTTGRWTEAFF. The CDR3 nucleotides are TGTGCCAGCAGCCTGACCACAGGGCGGTGGACTGAAGCTTTCTTT.

V gene TRBV29-1 combines with J gene TRBJ2-1; D is possibly TRBD2 (5 bases). The CDR3 totals 13 residues. V was cut by 7 bases and J by 5 bases, with 15 bases left in between. Per germline, CDR1 SQVTM and CDR2 ANQGSEA. This CDR3 is CSAAASSHNEQFF. For the CDR3, the DNA is TGCAGCGCTGCGGCTAGCTCACACAATGAGCAGTTCTTC.

The gene calls are TRBV4-2 and TRBJ2-7, with 8 bases that match TRBD1. The CDR3 loop spans 15 amino acids. CDR1 is LGHNA and CDR2 is YNFKEQ in the germline V gene. V lost 3 bases and J lost 2; bases outside the gene matches: 6. For the CDR3, the DNA is TGTGCCAGCAGCCACGGACAGGGACTTCCCTACGAGCAGTACTTC. The encoded protein is CASSHGQGLPYEQYF.

The rearrangement uses TRBV4-3 and TRBJ2-7; TRBD2 agrees at 10 bases. Trimming at V came to 4 bases and at J to 4 bases, leaving 16 bases not matched to a gene. CDR1 is LGHNA and CDR2 is YSLEER in the germline V gene. There are 18 residues in the CDR3. CDR3 residues: CASSPLPGTSGNHYEQYF. The CDR3 nucleotides read TGCGCCAGCAGCCCTTTGCCCGGCACTAGCGGGAACCATTACGAGCAGTACTTC.

The V call is TRBV3-1, the J call TRBJ2-1, with D possibly TRBD1 on 6 matching bases. The CDR3 is 14 amino acids. The ends were cut back, 5 bases at V and 5 bases at J, with 13 bases in the middle. Germline assignment: CDR1 LGHDT and CDR2 YNNKEL (reference sequence). The CDR3 DNA reads TGTGCCAGCAGCGACAGGCTGGGGGACAATGAGCAGTTCTTC. Its translation is CASSDRLGDNEQFF.

This clonotype was picked up a small number of times. The V gene is TRBV20-1, the J gene TRBJ2-1; D is uncertain. V lost 6 bases and J lost 7, with 19 bases in between. The CDR3 has 14 amino acids. Looked up from germline, CDR1 is DFQATT and CDR2 is SNEGSKA (reference sequence). CDR3 in amino acids: CSAPSPATMNEQFF. The CDR3 bases are TGCAGTGCCCCCTCCCCCGCAACTATGAATGAGCAGTTCTTC.

The chain has TRBV28 and TRBJ1-5, with D possibly matching TRBD1 (5 bases). The CDR3 totals 15 residues. Per germline, CDR1 MDHEN and CDR2 SYDVKM. V lost 5 bases and J lost 1, with 12 bases in between. CDR3 protein: CASSEEGTSNQPQHF. As DNA, the CDR3 is TGTGCCAGCAGTGAGGAGGGGACCAGCAATCAGCCCCAGCATTTT.

The chain uses TRBV13 and TRBJ2-4; weak D call: TRBD2 (5 bases). The assigned J gene may be wrong: the sequence end matches TRBJ2-7 better. In germline, CDR1 is PRHDT, CDR2 FYEKMQ (reference sequence). The CDR3 runs to 14 residues. This chain's CDR3 is CASSPGPSGYEQYF. CDR3 DNA: TGTGCCAGCAGCCCAGGACCGTCGGGATACGAGCAGTACTTC.